This T cell receptor beta chain emerged from a study of cytomegalovirus exposure and HLA in healthy donors. Study observations and caveats: No immune exposure information besides CMV serostatus was available. The majority of TCR sequences were rare, yet some public TCRs appeared in many donors. Cytomegalovirus status, reportedly, was diagnosed with high specificity and sensitivity by the classifier.

A remark on this clone: Its specificity is not known.

The primer mix had 60 Vbeta and 13 Jbeta primers. The table came from immunoSEQ multiplex PCR; TCRdb's copy has only in-frame clones and leaves some out. The table lists some 130,000 clones, roughly four fifths of them singletons. The CDR3 has 19 amino acids. Germline values: CDR1 MGHRA, CDR2 YSYEKL. Losses at the gene ends were 1 base for V and 0 bases for J; bases not matched to a gene: 12. The chain recombines TRBV4-1 with TRBJ2-1; 7 positions agree with TRBD1. The sequencing input was PBMCs. The TCR originated in a male donor in good health and CMV-seropositive. The DNA for the CDR3 is TGCGCCAGCAGCCAAGGGGCAGGGGGACCTATTAGCTCCTACAATGAGCAGTTCTTC. Its translation: CASSQGAGGPISSYNEQFF.